The 27 T cell receptor beta chains in this list originate from one sample, sequenced in a study of PD-1 blockade in classical Hodgkin lymphoma (TCRdb year 2020). The time point tag for this specimen amounts to: cycle 1 day 1 (C1D1), immediately before nivolumab initiation. Every trial patient had relapsed after autologous stem cell transplantation, and cohorts A, B and C differed in prior brentuximab vedotin exposure. The receptor library was made with the immunoSEQ multiplex PCR assay. In its TCRdb copy, this immuneACCESS table keeps in-frame sequences only and misses some clones. Where compared with another copy, unresolved V genes explain less than half of these, and the others have no known cause. The sample table contains about 40,000 clones; only one count was recorded for about 89% of them. 7% to 9.5% of the sample lies in the top ten. The sequencing here drew on peripheral blood mononuclear cells (PBMCs), taken at baseline. These receptors came from a human donor with classical Hodgkin lymphoma.

This chain links TRBV19 with TRBJ2-7, with D uncertain. V was pared by 0 bases and J by 3 bases, with 6 bases between. Per germline, CDR1 LNHDA and CDR2 SQIVND (reference sequence). CDR3 length equals 13 residues. CDR3: CASSIEDRYEQYF. The CDR3, as DNA: TGTGCCAGTAGTATAGAGGATCGCTACGAGCAGTACTTC.

The chain combines TRBV4-1 with TRBJ2-5; 9 nucleotides match TRBD2. V was pared by 0 bases and J by 2 bases, with 7 bases of the junction left unmatched. Germline CDR1 and CDR2: MGHRA and YSYEKL. The CDR3 is 17 residues long. This chain's CDR3 is CASSQDGGLAQQETQYF. DNA for the CDR3: TGCGCCAGCAGCCAAGATGGCGGACTAGCGCAACAAGAGACCCAGTACTTC.

This chain connects TRBV10-3 to TRBJ2-2; D might be TRBD1 or TRBD2, each matching 5 bases. CDR3 length equals 13 residues. Germline CDR1 is ENHRY and CDR2 is SYGVKD. CDR3 coding DNA: TGTGCTTCGGGACGAGGGGACACCGGGGAGCTGTTTTTT. Protein sequence: CASGRGDTGELFF.

The chain employs TRBV19 and TRBJ1-4, with D unclear. Deletions cut 9 bases from V and 0 bases from J, with 17 bases between. Germline V lookup: CDR1 LNHDA, CDR2 SQIVND (reference sequence). This CDR3 has 16 amino acids. CDR3 sequence: CASTLKRHATNEKLFF. CDR3 coding DNA: TGTGCCAGCACCCTGAAGAGGCATGCAACTAATGAAAAACTGTTTTTT. Complete variable domain (other parts from reference TRBV19 and TRBJ1-4): DGGITQSPKYLFRKEGQNVTLSCEQNLNHDAMYWYRQDPGQGLRLIYYSQIVNDFQKGDIAEGYSVSREKKESFPLTVTSAQKNPTAFYLCASTLKRHATNEKLFFGSGTQLSVL.

By share, this clone counts as large. CDR3 coding DNA: TGCGCCAGCAGCCCCCTGGGAAACAGTCCCTACGAGCAGTACTTC. The encoded protein is CASSPLGNSPYEQYF. The J gene is TRBJ2-7, the V gene TRBV4-1; no clear D gene. The germline V gene encodes CDR1 MGHRA and CDR2 YSYEKL. This CDR3 has 15 residues. The V gene lost 4 bases and the J gene lost 2 bases, with 15 bases spanning the gap.

The chain joins TRBV18 to TRBJ2-3; either TRBD1 or TRBD2 may fit D (5 bases each). The CDR3 consists of 12 residues. Germline CDR1 and CDR2: KGHSH and LQKENI. The ends were cut back, 2 bases at V and 6 bases at J, with 6 bases in the middle. CDR3 sequence: CASSPGGDTQYF. The DNA of the CDR3 is TGTGCCAGCTCACCAGGGGGTGATACGCAGTATTTT.

V is TRBV28 and J is TRBJ2-3; a possible D gene is TRBD2 (6 bases). Trimming took 5 bases from V and 4 from J, leaving 19 bases between them. Germline V gene lookup returns CDR1 MDHEN and CDR2 SYDVKM. The CDR3 contains 16 residues. CDR3 DNA sequence: TGTGCCAGCAGTCCCACCGGGAGAGCGGGCCCAGATACGCAGTATTTT. Encoded protein: CASSPTGRAGPDTQYF.

This clone has a handful of counts. The chain recombines TRBV30 with TRBJ2-3; maybe TRBD2 (6 bases). This CDR3 contains 16 residues. Germline-derived CDR1 and CDR2 are GTSNPN and SVGIG (reference sequence). V gave up 8 bases and J gave up 3 bases, with 24 bases separating them. For the CDR3, the DNA is TGTGCCCACTTAACCGGACCCTTTGGAGGGACAGATACGCAGTATTTT. Protein product: CAHLTGPFGGTDTQYF.

Here the CDR3 DNA reads TGTGCCAGCTCACCTGGCGCAGACAATGAGCAGTTCTTC. This translates into CASSPGADNEQFF. The chain is built from TRBV18 and TRBJ2-1, with unresolved D. Germline V lookup: CDR1 KGHSH, CDR2 LQKENI. The V end lost 3 bases, the J end lost 5 bases, and 8 bases lay between the germline ends. CDR3 length: 13 residues.

The CDR3 nucleotides are TGTGCCAGCAGCTTGGCGCGAGGGGGGCTCTACAATGAGCAGTTCTTC. As protein: CASSLARGGLYNEQFF. V and J are TRBV5-4 and TRBJ2-1; either TRBD1 or TRBD2 may supply D (6 bases each). Looked up from germline, CDR1 is SGHNT and CDR2 is YYREEE (reference sequence). V was cut by 0 bases and J by 3 bases, with 13 bases left in between. The CDR3 loop spans 16 amino acids.

The rearrangement joins TRBV10-3 to TRBJ2-7, with 11 positions matching TRBD1. The V segment lost 0 bases and the J segment 7 bases; nucleotides outside the gene matches: 8. CDR1 and CDR2 (germline): ENHRY, SYGVKD. The CDR3 covers 16 residues. The DNA of the CDR3 is TGTGCCATCAGTGAGTCGTGGACAGGGGGCTTTGGGGAGCAGTACTTC. Translating gives CAISESWTGGFGEQYF.

The V gene is TRBV6-5, the J gene TRBJ2-7, with a possible D match to TRBD1 (5 bases). Germline V lookup: CDR1 MNHEY, CDR2 SVGAGI. The V end lost 0 bases, the J end lost 2 bases, and 14 bases lay between the germline ends. This CDR3 spans 16 amino acids. The CDR3 nucleotides are TGTGCCAGCAGTTACTCGGTTGTTGGGGCCACCTACGAGCAGTACTTC. It codes for CASSYSVVGATYEQYF.

This rearrangement joins TRBV6-5 to TRBJ2-7, with D tentatively TRBD1 (6 bases). This CDR3 comprises 13 residues. Looked up from germline, CDR1 is MNHEY and CDR2 is SVGAGI. The ends were cut back, 1 base at V and 9 bases at J, with 13 bases in the middle. CDR3 nucleotide sequence: TGTGCCAGCAGTTACTTCACAGGGTTAGGGCAGTACTTC. Translated: CASSYFTGLGQYF.

Here the CDR3 DNA reads TGCGCCAGCAGCTTGGGTCCGGGTTCCTTCAATCAGCCCCAGCATTTT. As protein: CASSLGPGSFNQPQHF. The V call is TRBV5-1, the J call TRBJ1-5; D not certain. V dropped 0 bases and J dropped 3 bases, with 13 bases sitting between them. CDR1 and CDR2 (germline): SGHRS, YFSETQ. The CDR3 is made up of 16 amino acids.

In nucleotides, the CDR3 is TGTGCCAGCTCAGAGCGCGCGGGGCGGGGTCTTGACAATGAGCAGTTCTTC. It is translated as CASSERAGRGLDNEQFF. The chain links TRBV18 to TRBJ2-1; possibly TRBD2 for D (6 bases). The germline V and J ends were trimmed by 5 bases and 5 bases, with 22 bases remaining between them. The CDR3 contains 17 residues. From germline, CDR1 is KGHSH and CDR2 LQKENI.

The chain links TRBV29-1 to TRBJ2-2; the D gene is possibly TRBD2 (5 bases). CDR1 is SQVTM, CDR2 ANQGSEA, per germline. CDR3 size: 11 residues. Trimming cost V 4 bases and J 6 bases, with 6 bases left between them. CDR3 loop: CSVGGAGELFF. As DNA, the CDR3 is TGCAGCGTTGGGGGAGCCGGGGAGCTGTTTTTT.

This chain joins TRBV2 and TRBJ2-1, with 7 bases matching TRBD1. Looked up from germline, CDR1 is SNHLY and CDR2 is FYNNEI. V lost 3 bases and J lost 6; bases outside the gene matches: 5. The CDR3 loop spans 14 amino acids. The CDR3 here is CASSDVPGGNEQFF. The CDR3, as DNA: TGTGCCAGCAGTGATGTTCCAGGGGGCAATGAGCAGTTCTTC.

The chain employs TRBV4-2 and TRBJ2-1; D unresolved. Germline V gives CDR1 LGHNA, CDR2 YNFKEQ. The CDR3 has 17 residues. Trimming left V 0 bases short and J 2 bases short, with 14 bases between. The CDR3 is CASSQDTVVRAYNEQFF. The DNA of the CDR3 is TGTGCCAGCAGCCAAGATACAGTTGTTAGGGCCTACAATGAGCAGTTCTTC.

Only one count was recorded for this clone. V usage is TRBV20-1 and J usage is TRBJ1-4, with D possibly being TRBD1 (5 bases). The V gene's germline CDR1 is DFQATT and CDR2 SNEGSKA (reference sequence). Trimming took off 6 bases at V and 8 bases at J, with 10 bases between the two ends. This CDR3 region has 11 residues. For the CDR3, the DNA is TGCAGTGCCCGGAGGGGCGAAAAACTGTTTTTT. This encodes CSARRGEKLFF.

The J gene is TRBJ1-1, the V gene TRBV18; maybe TRBD1 (5 bases). This CDR3 contains 14 residues. The V end was cut by 3 bases, the J end by 1 base, with 9 bases between. Germline V CDR1 and CDR2: KGHSH, LQKENI. CDR3 sequence: CASSPPGANTEAFF. CDR3 nucleotides: TGTGCCAGCTCACCCCCCGGGGCGAACACTGAAGCTTTCTTT.

J is TRBJ2-1 and V is TRBV28; D possibly corresponds to TRBD2 (6 bases). The CDR3 loop spans 16 amino acids. Trimming cost V 6 bases and J 3 bases, with 18 bases left between them. In germline, CDR1 is MDHEN, CDR2 SYDVKM. As DNA, the CDR3 is TGTGCCAGCAGAACCTCTTCCGGCGGGATCTACAATGAGCAGTTCTTC. This translates into CASRTSSGGIYNEQFF.

Written as DNA, the CDR3 is TGTGCCTGGAGGTATACCCAAACGGTAACCTATGGCTACACCTTC. It translates to CAWRYTQTVTYGYTF. The chain recombines TRBV30 with TRBJ1-2; D is ambiguous. The CDR3 is made up of 15 amino acids. V lost 3 bases and J lost 4, with 18 bases in between. Germline values: CDR1 GTSNPN, CDR2 SVGIG (reference sequence).

V and J are TRBV18 and TRBJ1-6; 9 bases fit TRBD1. The CDR3 is 17 residues long. V shed 4 bases and J 5 bases; nucleotides not matched to a gene: 9. Per the germline V gene, CDR1 is KGHSH and CDR2 is LQKENI. Here the CDR3 reads CASSQQLTGGNNSPLHF. Here the CDR3 DNA reads TGTGCCAGCTCACAACAACTGACAGGGGGGAATAATTCACCCCTCCACTTT. Complete variable domain (other parts from reference TRBV18 and TRBJ1-6): NAGVMQNPRHLVRRRGQEARLRCSPMKGHSHVYWYRQLPEEGLKFMVYLQKENIIDESGMPKERFSAEFPKEGPSILRIQQVVRGDSAAYFCASSQQLTGGNNSPLHFGNGTRLTVT.

The sample holds a few counts of this clone. The chain employs TRBV11-3 and TRBJ2-2; D is possibly TRBD1 (6 bases). Germline assignment: CDR1 SGHNT and CDR2 YENEEA. The ends were cut back, 2 bases at V and 6 bases at J, with 10 bases in the middle. The length of the CDR3 is 14 residues. In DNA form, the CDR3 reads TGTGCCAGCAGCTTAAGACAGGCATCCGGGGAGCTGTTTTTT. Translation gives CASSLRQASGELFF.

This clone was seen only once. The genes are TRBV7-3 and TRBJ2-3; no clear D gene. CDR1 and CDR2 from the germline V gene are SGHTA and FQGTGA. Deletions cut 5 bases from V and 4 bases from J, with 19 bases between. The CDR3 runs 16 residues. This chain's CDR3 is CASSPNNLANSDTQYF. CDR3 in DNA: TGTGCCAGCAGCCCAAACAACCTCGCAAACTCAGATACGCAGTATTTT.

The chain uses TRBV19 and TRBJ1-1; D remains unclear. The CDR3 contains 11 residues. Germline V gene data show CDR1 as LNHDA and CDR2 as SQIVND (reference sequence). Trimming removed 7 bases at V and 1 base at J, with 4 bases between. This CDR3 is CASNSNTEAFF. For the CDR3, the DNA is TGTGCCAGTAACTCGAACACTGAAGCTTTCTTT. The full variable domain, completed using reference TRBV19 and TRBJ1-1, is DGGITQSPKYLFRKEGQNVTLSCEQNLNHDAMYWYRQDPGQGLRLIYYSQIVNDFQKGDIAEGYSVSREKKESFPLTVTSAQKNPTAFYLCASNSNTEAFFGQGTRLTVV.

About this clone: Other DNA sequences in this specimen translate into the identical CDR3. V usage is TRBV7-9 and J usage is TRBJ2-3, with D unclear. The ends were cut back, 0 bases at V and 0 bases at J, with 4 bases in the middle. Per germline, CDR1 SEHNR and CDR2 FQNEAQ (reference sequence). CDR3 length: 14 amino acids. The CDR3, as DNA: TGTGCCAGCAGCTTAGCTACTAGCACAGATACGCAGTATTTT. This encodes CASSLATSTDTQYF. Filled out from reference TRBV7-9 and TRBJ2-3, the complete variable domain reads DTGVSQNPRHKITKRGQNVTFRCDPISEHNRLYWYRQTLGQGPEFLTYFQNEAQLEKSRLLSDRFSAERPKGSFSTLEIQRTEQGDSAMYLCASSLATSTDTQYFGPGTRLTVL.